The 14 T cell receptor beta chains presented below share a single source sample, sequenced in a study of CD8 T cells in ankylosing spondylitis. TCRdb re-analysed the 5' RACE reads in MiXCR, keeping a single row per CDR3 protein. The data contain about 260,000 distinct CDR3 sequences, around 20% of them seen just once; the ten biggest clones take up 7.5% to 9.5%. Material for sequencing was blood, either unsorted or a sorted T cell fraction (not recorded which). The source is a male donor with ankylosing spondylitis or in good health (not recorded which).

The sample holds a few counts of this clonotype. CDR3 DNA: TGTGCCAGCAGTTTCCCTAGCGGGAGGTATACCGGGGAGCTGTTTTTT. Translating gives CASSFPSGRYTGELFF. V is TRBV27 and J is TRBJ2-2; 11 nucleotides align to TRBD2. The CDR3 runs 16 residues. V lost 3 bases, J lost 5 bases, and 5 bases stayed unmatched. The germline gives CDR1 MNHEY, CDR2 SMNVEV (reference sequence).

This clonotype was seen a handful of times. The chain is built from TRBV5-1 and TRBJ2-1, with 9 bases matching TRBD1. The CDR3 has 14 amino acids. From germline, CDR1 is SGHRS and CDR2 YFSETQ. V lost 6 bases, J lost 7 bases, and 8 bases stayed unmatched. CDR3 DNA sequence: TGCGCCAGCAACTGGGGACAGGGACAAAATGAGCAGTTCTTC. Amino acid sequence: CASNWGQGQNEQFF.

This clonotype has just a few counts. The chain is built from TRBV10-3 and TRBJ2-1; D not resolved. CDR1 is ENHRY, CDR2 SYGVKD, per germline. There are 14 residues in the CDR3. The V gene lost 8 bases and the J gene lost 0 bases, with 11 bases spanning the gap. In nucleotides, the CDR3 is TGTGCCATCGGTCTTGGTGGCTCCTACAATGAGCAGTTCTTC. It is translated as CAIGLGGSYNEQFF.

This clonotype was picked up a small number of times. The CDR3: CASSQGGAEAFF. The DNA for the CDR3 is TGCGCCAGCAGCCAAGGGGGGGCTGAAGCTTTCTTT. The chain carries TRBV4-1 and TRBJ1-1; D is possibly TRBD1 (5 bases). The CDR3 runs 12 residues. Trimming removed 1 base from V and 6 bases from J, with 6 bases in between. CDR1 and CDR2 from the germline V gene are MGHRA and YSYEKL.

The chain combines TRBV20-1 with TRBJ2-7; the D gene is possibly TRBD1 (6 bases). Trimming pared 5 bases from V and 1 base from J, leaving 18 bases between. Germline V lookup: CDR1 DFQATT, CDR2 SNEGSKA (reference sequence). The CDR3 consists of 15 residues. The CDR3 reads CSAYTGTRISYEQYV. DNA for the CDR3: TGCAGTGCTTACACCGGGACAAGGATTTCCTACGAGCAGTACGTC.

This clonotype was counted a few times. The chain is built from TRBV2 and TRBJ1-2; 7 positions match TRBD1. This CDR3 region has 15 residues. Per the germline V gene, CDR1 is SNHLY and CDR2 is FYNNEI. V trimming: 10 bases; J trimming: 4 bases; junction bases outside the gene matches: 15. The CDR3, as DNA: TGTGCCACAAGAGAGGGGGCTGACAGTACCTATGGCTACACCTTC. The encoded protein is CATREGADSTYGYTF.

The V and J genes are TRBV5-1 and TRBJ2-2; D unclear. The V end lost 1 base, the J end lost 2 bases, and 6 bases lay between the germline ends. CDR3 length equals 14 residues. The V gene's germline CDR1 is SGHRS and CDR2 YFSETQ. The CDR3 reads CASSLHKNTGELFF. In DNA, the CDR3 is TGCGCCAGCAGCTTGCACAAAAACACCGGGGAGCTGTTTTTT.

In this sample, this clonotype turned up a few times. The chain recombines TRBV5-6 with TRBJ1-6; no clear D. Per the germline V gene, CDR1 is SGHDT and CDR2 is YYEEEE. Between the trimmed V and J ends, which lost 3 bases and 4 bases, there was a span of 11 bases. The CDR3 runs to 15 residues. The CDR3 protein is CASSYARQYNSPLHF. Written as DNA, the CDR3 is TGTGCCAGCAGCTACGCCCGGCAGTATAATTCACCCCTCCACTTT.

This clonotype was observed a handful of times. This chain joins TRBV2 and TRBJ2-3; TRBD2 agrees at 9 bases. Per the germline V gene, CDR1 is SNHLY and CDR2 is FYNNEI. The CDR3 has 14 residues. Trimming at V came to 5 bases and at J to 6 bases, leaving 6 bases not matched to a gene. CDR3 sequence (DNA): TGTGCCAGCAGTAACAGCGGGGGGATCGATACGCAGTATTTT. Residues: CASSNSGGIDTQYF.

Notes on this clonotype: This clone may be a read error of a much larger clone one base away. This chain joins TRBV5-1 and TRBJ2-2; D unresolved. Germline V lookup: CDR1 SGHRS, CDR2 YFSETQ. The CDR3 is made up of 13 amino acids. The V gene lost 0 bases and the J gene lost 3 bases, with 3 bases spanning the gap. CDR3 in amino acids: CASSLGHTGELFF. As DNA, the CDR3 is TGCGCCAGCAGCTTGGGCCACACCGGGGAGCTGTTTTTT.

V is TRBV19 and J is TRBJ1-2; D perhaps matches TRBD1 (5 bases). Trimming cost V 8 bases and J 4 bases, with 17 bases left between them. There are 14 residues in the CDR3. In germline, CDR1 is LNHDA, CDR2 SQIVND (reference sequence). DNA for the CDR3: TGTGCCAGTGCAACCCTGCCAGGGCCCTATGGCTACACCTTC. It translates to CASATLPGPYGYTF.

This clonotype was counted ten times or more. The chain recombines TRBV5-1 with TRBJ1-1; D ambiguous. This CDR3 contains 13 residues. Germline CDR1 reads SGHRS; CDR2 reads YFSETQ. Trimming shortened V by 4 bases and J by 1 base, and 8 bases separated the two germline ends. The CDR3 DNA reads TGCGCCAGCAGCCCCAACAAGAACACTGAAGCTTTCTTT. It codes for CASSPNKNTEAFF.

The V call is TRBV7-9, the J call TRBJ2-3, with D perhaps TRBD1 (7 bases). V lost 5 bases and J 5 bases, leaving 14 bases between the germline ends. The CDR3 extends over 14 amino acids. Germline V gene data show CDR1 as SEHNR and CDR2 as FQNEAQ (reference sequence). The CDR3 sequence: CASSVGGGLDTQYF. In nucleotides, the CDR3 is TGTGCCAGCAGCGTAGGAGGGGGCCTAGATACGCAGTATTTT.

This chain uses TRBV7-2 with TRBJ1-4; possibly TRBD1 for D (5 bases). V was clipped by 1 base and J by 8 bases, with 11 bases between them. CDR1 and CDR2 (germline): SGHTA, FQGNSA. The CDR3 runs 14 residues. This chain's CDR3 is CASSLGPGYEKLFF. The CDR3, as DNA: TGTGCCAGCAGCTTAGGTCCAGGGTACGAAAAACTGTTTTTT.